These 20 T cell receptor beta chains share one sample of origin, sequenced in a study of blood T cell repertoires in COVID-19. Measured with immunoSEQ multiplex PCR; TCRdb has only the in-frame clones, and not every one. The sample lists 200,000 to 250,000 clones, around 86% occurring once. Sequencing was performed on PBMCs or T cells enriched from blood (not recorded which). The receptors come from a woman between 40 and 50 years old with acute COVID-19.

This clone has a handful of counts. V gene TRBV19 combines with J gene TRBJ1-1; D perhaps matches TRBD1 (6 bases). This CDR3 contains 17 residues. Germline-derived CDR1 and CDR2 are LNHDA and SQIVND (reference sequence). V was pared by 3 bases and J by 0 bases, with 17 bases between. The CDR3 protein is CASSIRTGPGMNTEAFF. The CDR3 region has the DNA TGTGCCAGTAGTATCCGAACAGGGCCGGGGATGAACACTGAAGCTTTCTTT.

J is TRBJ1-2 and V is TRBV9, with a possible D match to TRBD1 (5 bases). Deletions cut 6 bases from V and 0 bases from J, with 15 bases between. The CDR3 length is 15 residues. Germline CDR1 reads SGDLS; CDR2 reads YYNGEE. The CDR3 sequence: CASTVGGSTNYGYTF. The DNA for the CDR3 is TGTGCCAGCACCGTGGGGGGGAGTACTAACTATGGCTACACCTTC.

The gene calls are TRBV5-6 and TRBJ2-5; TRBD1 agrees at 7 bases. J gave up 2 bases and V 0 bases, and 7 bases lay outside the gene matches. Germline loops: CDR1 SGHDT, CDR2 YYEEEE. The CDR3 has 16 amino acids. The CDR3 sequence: CASSLGQGVTQETQYF. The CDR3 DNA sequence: TGTGCCAGCAGCTTGGGGCAGGGGGTGACTCAAGAGACCCAGTACTTC. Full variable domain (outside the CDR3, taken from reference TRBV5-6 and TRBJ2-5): DAGVTQSPTHLIKTRGQQVTLRCSPKSGHDTVSWYQQALGQGPQFIFQYYEEEERQRGNFPDRFSGHQFPNYSSELNVNALLLGDSALYLCASSLGQGVTQETQYFGPGTRLLVL.

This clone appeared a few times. The CDR3 DNA sequence: TGTGCCAGCAGTTACTGGACAGGGGATTGGTCCACCTTC. Translated: CASSYWTGDWSTF. The chain employs TRBV6-6 and TRBJ1-2, with 9 bases identical to TRBD1. With 1 base clipped from V and 13 bases from J, the junction kept 7 bases outside the gene matches. This CDR3 is 13 amino acids long. Germline V lookup: CDR1 MNHNY, CDR2 SVGAGI (reference sequence).

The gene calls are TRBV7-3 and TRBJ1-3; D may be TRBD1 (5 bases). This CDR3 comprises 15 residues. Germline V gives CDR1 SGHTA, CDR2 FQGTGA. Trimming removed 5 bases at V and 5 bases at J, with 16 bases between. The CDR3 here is CASSNLWGPRNTIYF. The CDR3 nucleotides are TGTGCCAGCAGCAACTTGTGGGGCCCCCGAAACACCATATATTTT.

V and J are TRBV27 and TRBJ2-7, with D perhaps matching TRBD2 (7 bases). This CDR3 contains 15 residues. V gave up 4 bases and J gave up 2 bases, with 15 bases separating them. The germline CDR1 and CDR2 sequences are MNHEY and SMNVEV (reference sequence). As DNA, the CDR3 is TGTGCCAGCAGTTCCCTAGGGGGGGGTGCCTACGAGCAGTACTTC. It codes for CASSSLGGGAYEQYF.

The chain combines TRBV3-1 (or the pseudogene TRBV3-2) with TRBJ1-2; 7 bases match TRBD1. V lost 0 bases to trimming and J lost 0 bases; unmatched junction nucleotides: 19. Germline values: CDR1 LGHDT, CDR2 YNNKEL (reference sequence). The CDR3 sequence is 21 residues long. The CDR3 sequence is CASSQDRKTGTWRGTNYGYTF. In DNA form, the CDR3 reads TGTGCCAGCAGCCAAGACCGAAAGACAGGGACGTGGAGGGGGACTAACTATGGCTACACCTTC.

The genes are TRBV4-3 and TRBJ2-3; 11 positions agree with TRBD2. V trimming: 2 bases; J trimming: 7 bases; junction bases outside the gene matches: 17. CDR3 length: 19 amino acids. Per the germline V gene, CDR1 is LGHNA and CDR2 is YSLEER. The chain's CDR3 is CASSQNLAGGLPLGNTQYF. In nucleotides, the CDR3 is TGCGCCAGCAGCCAAAACCTAGCGGGGGGTCTTCCCCTGGGGAATACGCAGTATTTT.

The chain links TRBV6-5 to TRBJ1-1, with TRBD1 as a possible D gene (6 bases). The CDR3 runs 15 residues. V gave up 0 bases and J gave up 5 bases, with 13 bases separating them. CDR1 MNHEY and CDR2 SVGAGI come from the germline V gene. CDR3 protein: CASSYSNRERTEAFF. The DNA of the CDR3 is TGTGCCAGCAGTTACTCGAACAGGGAGCGGACTGAAGCTTTCTTT.

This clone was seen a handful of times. The chain's CDR3 is CAWRALTGDNSPLHF. The CDR3 DNA sequence: TGTGCCTGGAGGGCTTTGACAGGGGACAATTCACCCCTCCACTTT. The V call is TRBV30, the J call TRBJ1-6; 8 bases are shared with TRBD1. Germline lookup yields CDR1 GTSNPN and CDR2 SVGIG (reference sequence). The CDR3 has 15 amino acids. V lost 3 bases to trimming and J lost 7 bases; unmatched junction nucleotides: 8. The complete variable domain, with remaining parts taken from reference TRBV30 and TRBJ1-6, reads SQTIHQWPATLVQPVGSPLSLECTVEGTSNPNLYWYRQAAGRGLQLLFYSVGIGQISSEVPQNLSASRPQDRQFILSSKKLLLSDSGFYLCAWRALTGDNSPLHFGNGTRLTVT.

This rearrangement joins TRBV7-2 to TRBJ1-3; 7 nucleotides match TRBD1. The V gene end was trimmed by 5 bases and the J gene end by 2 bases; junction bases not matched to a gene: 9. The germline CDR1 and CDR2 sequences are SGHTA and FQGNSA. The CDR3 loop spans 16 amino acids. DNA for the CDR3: TGTGCCAGCAGCCGTGAACTTCAGGGGGCTGGAAACACCATATATTTT. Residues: CASSRELQGAGNTIYF.

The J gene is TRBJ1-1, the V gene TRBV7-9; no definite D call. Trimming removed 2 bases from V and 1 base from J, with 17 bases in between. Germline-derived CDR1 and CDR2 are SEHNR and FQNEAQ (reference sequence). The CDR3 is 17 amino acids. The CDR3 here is CASSLYAGRRANTEAFF. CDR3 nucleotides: TGTGCCAGCAGCTTATATGCAGGTCGGAGGGCGAACACTGAAGCTTTCTTT.

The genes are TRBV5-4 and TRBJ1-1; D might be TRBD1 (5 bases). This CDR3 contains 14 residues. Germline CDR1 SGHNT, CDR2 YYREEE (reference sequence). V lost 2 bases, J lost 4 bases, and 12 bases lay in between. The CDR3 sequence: CASSFRLGGTEAFF. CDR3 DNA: TGTGCCAGCAGCTTCCGTTTGGGGGGCACTGAAGCTTTCTTT.

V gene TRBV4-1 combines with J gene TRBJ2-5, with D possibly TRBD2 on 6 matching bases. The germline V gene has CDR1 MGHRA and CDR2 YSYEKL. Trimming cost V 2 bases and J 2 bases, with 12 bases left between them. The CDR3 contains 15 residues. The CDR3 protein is CASSQSRRDQETQYF. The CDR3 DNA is TGCGCCAGCAGCCAATCACGGAGGGATCAAGAGACCCAGTACTTC.

In nucleotides, the CDR3 is TGTGCCAGCAGCATAAGGGACAGCGTCTCAGGCCCCTACGAGCAGTACTTC. The encoded protein is CASSIRDSVSGPYEQYF. The chain links TRBV12-1 to TRBJ2-7; TRBD1 is taken as the D call from the table, unchecked against the DNA. TRBV12-1 is termed a pseudogene. This CDR3 is 17 amino acids long.

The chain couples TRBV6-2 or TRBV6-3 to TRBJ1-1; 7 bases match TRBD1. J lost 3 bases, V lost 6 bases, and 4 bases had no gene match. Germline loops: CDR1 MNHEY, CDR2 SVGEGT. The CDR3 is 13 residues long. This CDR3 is CASRPTGDTEAFF. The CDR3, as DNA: TGTGCCAGCAGACCTACAGGGGACACTGAAGCTTTCTTT.

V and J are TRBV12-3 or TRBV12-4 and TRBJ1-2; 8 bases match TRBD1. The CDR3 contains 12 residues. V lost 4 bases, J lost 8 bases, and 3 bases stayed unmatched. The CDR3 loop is CASSSDRVGYTF. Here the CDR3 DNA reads TGTGCCAGCAGTTCGGACAGGGTAGGCTACACCTTC.

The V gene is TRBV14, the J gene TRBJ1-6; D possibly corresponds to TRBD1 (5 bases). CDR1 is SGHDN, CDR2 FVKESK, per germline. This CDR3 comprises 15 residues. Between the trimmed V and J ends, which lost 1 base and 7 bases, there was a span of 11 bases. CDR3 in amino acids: CASSQVGAGNSPLHF. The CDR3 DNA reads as TGTGCCAGCAGCCAAGTTGGGGCCGGCAATTCACCCCTCCACTTT.

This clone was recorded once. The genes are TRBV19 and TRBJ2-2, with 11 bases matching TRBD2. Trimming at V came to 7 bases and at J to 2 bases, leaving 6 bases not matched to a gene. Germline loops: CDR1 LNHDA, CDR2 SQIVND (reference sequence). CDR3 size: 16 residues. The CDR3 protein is CASNPGTSGNTGELFF. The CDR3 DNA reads TGTGCCAGTAACCCCGGGACTAGCGGTAACACCGGGGAGCTGTTTTTT.

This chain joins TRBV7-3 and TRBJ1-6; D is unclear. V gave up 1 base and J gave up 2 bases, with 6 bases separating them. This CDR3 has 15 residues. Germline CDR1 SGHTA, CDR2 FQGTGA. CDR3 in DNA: TGTGCCAGCAGCTTAAACCCGGCCTATAATTCACCCCTCCACTTT. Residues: CASSLNPAYNSPLHF.